One and the same sample provided the 9 T cell receptor beta chains below, sequenced in a study of CD8 T cells in ankylosing spondylitis. General study points: A TCR beta motif made of fewer than ten highly homologous variants seemed typical of ankylosing spondylitis blood.

These receptors lack a known antigen. TCRdb reprocessed the 5' RACE reads with MiXCR, giving one entry per CDR3 protein. The repertoire holds hundreds of thousands of distinct CDR3 sequences, with 20% to 30% as singletons. Sequenced input: blood, either unsorted or a sorted T cell fraction (not recorded which). The source is a male donor with ankylosing spondylitis.

The rearrangement joins TRBV2 to TRBJ2-1, with D possibly being TRBD1 or TRBD2 (5 bases each). The V gene's germline CDR1 is SNHLY and CDR2 FYNNEI. V was cut by 7 bases and J by 2 bases, with 18 bases left in between. The CDR3 is made up of 16 amino acids. CDR3 sequence (DNA): TGTGCCAGCACTCAGGGTGAATTGCGGGCCTACAATGAGCAGTTCTTC. It translates to CASTQGELRAYNEQFF.

This clonotype was found a few times. This chain links TRBV10-2 with TRBJ2-5; TRBD2 matches 7 bases. This CDR3 comprises 14 residues. V shed 8 bases, J shed 2 bases, and the junction held 8 bases outside the gene matches. The V gene's germline CDR1 is WSHSY and CDR2 SAAADI. CDR3: CASGGSSGQETQYF. In DNA form, the CDR3 reads TGCGCCAGCGGAGGGAGTAGCGGGCAAGAGACCCAGTACTTC.

The J gene is TRBJ2-7, the V gene TRBV11-2; tentative D call: TRBD1 (6 bases). V shed 2 bases and J shed 4 bases, with 12 bases lying between them. The CDR3 consists of 14 residues. The V gene's germline CDR1 is SGHAT and CDR2 FQNNGV. The CDR3 nucleotides are TGTGCCAGCAGCTTACCTAGGACAGTTTACGAGCAGTACTTC. It specifies CASSLPRTVYEQYF.

The chain couples TRBV20-1 to TRBJ1-1; D perhaps matches TRBD1 (5 bases). Germline V gives CDR1 DFQATT, CDR2 SNEGSKA (reference sequence). The CDR3 loop spans 13 amino acids. Deletions cut 6 bases from V and 3 bases from J, with 14 bases between. CDR3: CSAGRGDDTEAFF. The CDR3 bases are TGCAGTGCGGGGCGGGGGGACGACACTGAAGCTTTCTTT.

This clonotype was detected a few times. This chain connects TRBV11-2 to TRBJ2-3, with TRBD2 matching 10 bases. CDR3 length equals 16 residues. Looked up from germline, CDR1 is SGHAT and CDR2 is FQNNGV. J lost 4 bases, V lost 2 bases, and 6 bases had no gene match. CDR3 in DNA: TGTGCCAGCAGCTTATTCCCTAGCGGGAGCTCAGATACGCAGTATTTT. Its translation: CASSLFPSGSSDTQYF.

The chain employs TRBV5-1 and TRBJ2-2, with a tentative D call TRBD2 (5 bases). The CDR3 spans 15 residues. The V gene lost 2 bases and the J gene lost 3 bases, with 11 bases spanning the gap. Per the germline V gene, CDR1 is SGHRS and CDR2 is YFSETQ. The CDR3 nucleotides are TGCGCCAGCAGCTTCAGGTCGGGGTACACCGGGGAGCTGTTTTTT. Protein sequence: CASSFRSGYTGELFF.

The table lists this clonotype with a few counts. The CDR3 sequence is CASSPTIKVEQFF. CDR3 DNA sequence: TGTGCCAGCAGCCCCACTATAAAGGTTGAGCAGTTCTTC. The chain joins TRBV7-2 to TRBJ2-1; D gene unclear. Trimming took 5 bases from V and 9 from J, leaving 14 bases between them. Germline CDR1 SGHTA, CDR2 FQGNSA. This CDR3 is built from 13 residues.

The CDR3: CSVVLEEAFF. The CDR3 bases are TGCAGCGTTGTTTTGGAGGAAGCTTTCTTT. The chain links TRBV29-1 to TRBJ1-1; D not certain. V gave up 4 bases and J gave up 8 bases, with 8 bases separating them. CDR3 size: 10 residues. CDR1 and CDR2 from the germline V gene are SQVTM and ANQGSEA.

The sample holds one count of this clonotype. This chain links TRBV12-1 with TRBJ2-1; TRBD1 is taken as the D call from the table, unchecked against the DNA. TRBV12-1 is given as a pseudogene. The CDR3 totals 15 residues. The CDR3 DNA is TGTGCCAGCAGCTTAAGCGGGCCCCCCTGGAATGAGCAGTTCTTC. This sequence encodes CASSLSGPPWNEQFF.